The rows below give T cell receptor beta chains drawn from one sample of a study of neurological immune-mediated disorders. TCRdb reprocessed the 5' RACE reads via MiXCR and lists one record per CDR3 protein. The sample records more than 60,000 distinct CDR3 sequences, around 3.8% being singletons. The specimen was PBMCs. Receptor source: a woman between 50 and 59 years old with multiple sclerosis. Both conserved end residues are part of each CDR3. A D gene is named only where the DNA matches it firmly. Clone size, where shown, is once, few, many, or a class for clones that have expanded.

CASSPRIQETQYF | TGTGCCAGCTCACCCCGGATTCAAGAGACCCAGTACTTC | TRBJ2-5 | TRBV18 | - | many
CASSPPSSLSTDTQYF | TGTGCCAGCTCACCTCCCAGTTCTCTTAGCACAGATACGCAGTATTTT | TRBJ2-3 | TRBV18 | - | few
CASSPTTSGSVSYNEQFF | TGTGCCAGCAGCCCTACGACTAGCGGGAGTGTTTCCTACAATGAGCAGTTCTTC | TRBJ2-1 | TRBV3-1 | TRBD2 | -
CSAPSGGGETEAFF | TGCAGTGCCCCGTCGGGGGGCGGAGAGACTGAAGCTTTCTTT | TRBJ1-1 | TRBV20-1 | - | few
CASSALAGGLNEQFF | TGCGCCAGCAGCGCCTTAGCGGGAGGCCTTAATGAGCAGTTCTTC | TRBJ2-1 | TRBV5-1 | TRBD2 | many
CASRRDTLNEQFF | TGTGCCAGCCGGCGGGATACACTCAATGAGCAGTTCTTC | TRBJ2-1 | TRBV11-1 | - | many
CASSYIGTAKDGYTF | TGTGCCAGCAGTTACATTGGGACAGCTAAGGATGGCTACACCTTC | TRBJ1-2 | TRBV12-3/TRBV12-4 | TRBD1 | many
CATGTGVTDTQYF | TGTGCCACGGGGACAGGGGTGACAGATACGCAGTATTTT | TRBJ2-3 | TRBV24-1 | TRBD1 | many
CASSHATGSYNEQFF | TGTGCCAGCAGCCATGCAACCGGGAGCTACAATGAGCAGTTCTTC | TRBJ2-1 | TRBV11-3 | - | many
CASRSSGQNTEAFF | TGTGCCAGCCGATCGTCAGGGCAGAACACTGAAGCTTTCTTT | TRBJ1-1 | TRBV7-2 | - | many
CASSAGRGDSPLHF | TGTGCCAGCAGTGCGGGCAGGGGTGATTCACCCCTCCACTTT | TRBJ1-6 | TRBV2 | - | many
CASSQDVAGGRGEQFF | TGCGCCAGCAGCCAGGATGTAGCGGGAGGGCGGGGTGAGCAGTTCTTC | TRBJ2-1 | TRBV4-3 | TRBD2 | many
CASSPFDNTGELFF | TGTGCCAGCAGCCCCTTCGACAACACCGGGGAGCTGTTTTTT | TRBJ2-2 | TRBV7-2 | - | many
CSSSSQVEAFF | TGCTCCAGCAGCTCCCAGGTAGAAGCTTTCTTT | TRBJ1-1 | TRBV5-1 | - | -
CATSGGASTEAFF | TGTGCCACCAGTGGGGGGGCGAGCACTGAAGCTTTCTTT | TRBJ1-1 | TRBV24-1 | - | -
CSARSGGETQYF | TGCAGTGCTAGATCAGGGGGCGAGACCCAGTACTTC | TRBJ2-5 | TRBV20-1 | TRBD1 | many
CASNPQGGQSPLNF | TGCGCCAGCAACCCACAGGGGGGACAGTCACCCCTCAACTTT | TRBJ1-6 | TRBV5-1 | TRBD1 | few
CASGAKNIQYF | TGTGCCAGCGGGGCCAAAAACATTCAGTACTTC | TRBJ2-4 | TRBV2 | - | many
CASSPSLVREGDTDTQYF | TGTGCCAGCAGTCCATCCCTAGTGCGGGAGGGTGACACAGATACGCAGTATTTT | TRBJ2-3 | TRBV11-3 | TRBD2 | many
CASSLGTVSNQPQNF | TGTGCCAGCAGCCTAGGGACAGTCAGCAATCAGCCCCAGAATTTT | TRBJ1-5 | TRBV3-1 | TRBD1 | -
CSANQGGQGNTEAFF | TGCAGTGCTAACCAAGGGGGACAGGGTAACACTGAAGCTTTCTTT | TRBJ1-1 | TRBV20-1 | TRBD1 | many
CSVGAGTVADTQYF | TGCAGCGTTGGGGCCGGGACAGTAGCAGATACGCAGTATTTT | TRBJ2-3 | TRBV29-1 | TRBD1 | many
CASSPTPREQFF | TGTGCCAGCAGCCCCACTCCCCGGGAGCAGTTCTTC | TRBJ2-1 | TRBV12-3/TRBV12-4 | - | many
CASSGGSPDTQYF | TGTGCCAGCTCTGGCGGGAGCCCAGATACGCAGTATTTT | TRBJ2-3 | TRBV18 | TRBD2 | many
CASSPSYGYTF | TGTGCCAGCAGCCCGTCGTATGGCTACACCTTC | TRBJ1-2 | TRBV5-8 | - | many
CASSSAPGTGSLNEQFF | TGTGCCAGCAGCTCGGCCCCTGGGACAGGGTCCCTTAATGAGCAGTTCTTC | TRBJ2-1 | TRBV28 | TRBD1 | many
CSARDQASGETDTQYF | TGCAGTGCTAGAGATCAGGCTAGCGGAGAGACAGATACGCAGTATTTT | TRBJ2-3 | TRBV20-1 | TRBD2 | medium-sized
CASRDQGATNEKLFF | TGTGCCAGCAGGGACCAGGGGGCAACTAATGAAAAACTGTTTTTT | TRBJ1-4 | TRBV3-1 | TRBD1 | many
CASSLRGQPQNF | TGTGCCAGCAGTTTAAGGGGCCAGCCCCAGAATTTT | TRBJ1-5 | TRBV12-3/TRBV12-4 | - | many
CSAPLQARHEQFF | TGCAGTGCTCCCTTGCAAGCGAGGCATGAGCAGTTCTTC | TRBJ2-1 | TRBV20-1 | - | few
CASSPDFSGNTIYF | TGTGCCAGCAGCCCCGACTTCTCTGGAAACACCATATATTTT | TRBJ1-3 | TRBV27 | - | many
CASSLEGTPPGELFF | TGTGCCAGCAGCTTAGAAGGCACCCCGCCTGGGGAGCTGTTTTTT | TRBJ2-2 | TRBV7-2 | - | -
CASSFGGMDGYTF | TGTGCCAGCAGTTTCGGGGGAATGGATGGCTACACCTTC | TRBJ1-2 | TRBV12-3/TRBV12-4 | - | many
CASSASLAAYGYTF | TGTGCCAGCAGCGCGTCTCTGGCAGCATATGGCTACACCTTC | TRBJ1-2 | TRBV27 | - | many
CASSGGDSNQPQHF | TGTGCCAGCAGCGGTGGGGACAGCAATCAGCCCCAGCATTTT | TRBJ1-5 | TRBV9 | - | many
CASSSRQGNYGYTF | TGTGCCAGCAGCTCCAGACAGGGGAACTATGGCTACACCTTC | TRBJ1-2 | TRBV7-2 | TRBD1 | few
CASSLDAGVNQPQNF | TGTGCCAGCAGCTTAGATGCCGGGGTCAATCAGCCCCAGAATTTT | TRBJ1-5 | TRBV7-6 | - | -
CASSLLGMNNEQFF | TGTGCCAGCTCACTACTGGGTATGAACAATGAGCAGTTCTTC | TRBJ2-1 | TRBV18 | - | -
CSARVEDGGRETQYF | TGCAGTGCTAGGGTTGAGGACGGTGGGAGGGAGACCCAGTACTTC | TRBJ2-5 | TRBV20-1 | - | many
CASSVLLQETQYF | TGTGCCAGCAGTGTTTTACTTCAAGAGACCCAGTACTTC | TRBJ2-5 | TRBV25-1 | - | few
CASSLNGQGNTEAFF | TGTGCCAGCAGCTTAAACGGACAGGGAAACACTGAAGCTTTCTTT | TRBJ1-1 | TRBV7-3 | TRBD1 | many
CASSLVSGANVLTF | TGTGCCAGCAGCTTAGTCTCTGGGGCCAACGTCCTGACTTTC | TRBJ2-6 | TRBV11-3 | - | many
CASSWTYYEQYF | TGTGCCAGCAGCTGGACATACTACGAGCAGTACTTC | TRBJ2-7 | TRBV5-6 | - | -
CASQREVSYNEQFF | TGTGCCAGCCAGCGGGAGGTCTCCTACAATGAGCAGTTCTTC | TRBJ2-1 | TRBV2 | TRBD2 | many
CSALLVASGELFF | TGCAGTGCTCTGCTAGTAGCCTCCGGGGAGCTGTTTTTT | TRBJ2-2 | TRBV20-1 | - | many
CASSVAVERMNTEAFF | TGTGCCAGCAGCGTAGCGGTGGAAAGGATGAACACTGAAGCTTTCTTT | TRBJ1-1 | TRBV9 | - | many